Presented here are 11 T cell receptor beta chains from one specimen sequenced in a study of T cell repertoires in cytomegalovirus infection. MiXCR, applied by TCRdb to the reads, yields one record per CDR3 protein. The sample consists of roughly 180,000 distinct CDR3 sequences, about 20% of them appearing once. For these TCRs, the target antigens are not known. The sequenced sample was CD8+ T cells from cultured PBMCs, obtained from culture after CMV antigen stimulation. The receptors come from a human donor in good health (CMV status not recorded). Some clones in this sample may be carry-over from other donors' samples.

This clonotype came up a few times. The chain couples TRBV4-3 to TRBJ2-3, with D unclear. Germline-derived CDR1 and CDR2 are LGHNA and YSLEER. This CDR3 is built from 17 residues. Trimming pared 0 bases from V and 0 bases from J, leaving 13 bases between. CDR3 DNA: TGCGCCAGCAGCCAAGATGCGCACGGCCCTAGCACAGATACGCAGTATTTT. This encodes CASSQDAHGPSTDTQYF.

The gene calls are TRBV20-1 and TRBJ2-3; perhaps TRBD2 as D (5 bases). The germline V gene has CDR1 DFQATT and CDR2 SNEGSKA (reference sequence). The CDR3 length is 14 residues. V lost 6 bases and J lost 6, with 19 bases in between. In DNA form, the CDR3 reads TGCAGTGCCCGACTGGCGGGCGGGTACGATACGCAGTATTTT. It translates to CSARLAGGYDTQYF.

The table lists this clonotype with a few counts. The rearrangement joins TRBV7-2 to TRBJ2-5; D is undetermined. Germline-derived CDR1 and CDR2 are SGHTA and FQGNSA. Trimming took 4 bases from V and 0 from J, leaving 9 bases between them. The CDR3 spans 14 residues. The CDR3 loop is CASSSTPYQETQYF. In nucleotides, the CDR3 is TGTGCCAGCAGCTCAACGCCGTACCAAGAGACCCAGTACTTC.

This clonotype came up a few times. The J gene is TRBJ2-7, the V gene TRBV10-3; tentatively, D is TRBD1 (8 bases). The germline gives CDR1 ENHRY, CDR2 SYGVKD. Trimming took off 11 bases at V and 5 bases at J, with 19 bases between the two ends. The CDR3 covers 13 residues. The CDR3 sequence is CAANGQGGDEQYF. CDR3 DNA: TGTGCCGCCAATGGACAGGGAGGGGACGAGCAGTACTTC.

The V call is TRBV7-2, the J call TRBJ2-1; TRBD2 aligns across 10 bases. The CDR3 is 14 amino acids. V lost 5 bases to trimming and J lost 8 bases; unmatched junction nucleotides: 6. Germline-derived CDR1 and CDR2 are SGHTA and FQGNSA. The CDR3 spells CASSHSGGSDEQFF. CDR3 coding DNA: TGTGCCAGCAGCCATAGCGGGGGGAGCGATGAGCAGTTCTTC. The complete variable domain, with remaining parts taken from reference TRBV7-2 and TRBJ2-1, reads GAGVSQSPSNKVTEKGKDVELRCDPISGHTALYWYRQSLGQGLEFLIYFQGNSAPDKSGLPSDRFSAERTGGSVSTLTIQRTQQEDSAVYLCASSHSGGSDEQFFGPGTRLTVL.

This sequence joins TRBV6-5 and TRBJ2-4; TRBD2 is a possible D gene (7 bases). The ends were cut back, 0 bases at V and 2 bases at J, with 17 bases in the middle. The length of the CDR3 is 18 residues. CDR1 is MNHEY and CDR2 is SVGAGI in the germline V gene. The chain's CDR3 is CASSYSTGGRPSKNIQYF. For the CDR3, the DNA is TGTGCCAGCAGTTACTCGACCGGGGGGCGCCCGTCCAAAAACATTCAGTACTTC.

The table lists this clonotype with a few counts. This chain's CDR3 is CARSLLSRDRGPKYF. The CDR3 nucleotides read TGTGCCAGAAGCCTCCTATCCCGGGACAGGGGCCCAAAGTACTTC. This chain uses TRBV5-3 with TRBJ2-7, with 10 bases aligning to TRBD1. TRBV5-3 is sorted into the ORF group, with uncertain function. J lost 11 bases, V lost 4 bases, and 15 bases had no gene match. The CDR3 runs to 15 residues.

The rearrangement uses TRBV7-9 and TRBJ2-5, with D maybe TRBD1 (6 bases). Trimming stripped 4 bases from V and 5 bases from J, with 14 bases between. This CDR3 is built from 14 residues. Germline V gene data show CDR1 as SEHNR and CDR2 as FQNEAQ (reference sequence). In DNA form, the CDR3 reads TGTGCCAGCAGCTCGGCAGGGGAGAGGGAGACCCAGTACTTC. This translates into CASSSAGERETQYF.

The chain recombines TRBV4-1 with TRBJ1-1; a weak D match, TRBD1 (5 bases). The CDR3 is 14 residues long. Germline V gene sequence: CDR1 MGHRA, CDR2 YSYEKL. Trimming removed 0 bases from V and 5 bases from J, with 10 bases in between. This CDR3 is CASSQEEGWTEAFF. DNA for the CDR3: TGCGCCAGCAGCCAAGAGGAGGGGTGGACTGAAGCTTTCTTT.

CDR3: CASSPGTEISNQPQHF. The CDR3 region has the DNA TGTGCCAGCAGCCCGGGGACAGAAATTAGCAATCAGCCCCAGCATTTT. The chain employs TRBV7-2 and TRBJ1-5; 7 bases are a match to TRBD1. Germline V gives CDR1 SGHTA, CDR2 FQGNSA. With V trimmed by 5 bases and J by 0 bases, 7 bases remained unmatched. CDR3 size: 16 residues.

This chain uses TRBV7-9 with TRBJ1-1; D is uncertain. Germline CDR1 SEHNR, CDR2 FQNEAQ (reference sequence). The CDR3 has 11 residues. Trimming cost V 5 bases and J 6 bases, with 7 bases left between them. CDR3 protein: CASSRAPEAFF. CDR3 DNA sequence: TGTGCCAGCAGCAGGGCACCTGAAGCTTTCTTT.